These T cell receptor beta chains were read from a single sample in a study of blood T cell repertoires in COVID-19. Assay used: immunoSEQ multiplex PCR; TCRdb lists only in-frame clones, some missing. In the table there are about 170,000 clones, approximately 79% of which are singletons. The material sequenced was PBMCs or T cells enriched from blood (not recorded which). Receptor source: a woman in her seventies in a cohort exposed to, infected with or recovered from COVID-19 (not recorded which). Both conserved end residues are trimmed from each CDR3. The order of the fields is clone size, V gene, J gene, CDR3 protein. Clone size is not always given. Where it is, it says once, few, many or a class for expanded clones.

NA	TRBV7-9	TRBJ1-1	ASSPGGTENTEAF
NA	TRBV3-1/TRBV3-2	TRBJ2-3	ASSDFLAGGRVDTQY
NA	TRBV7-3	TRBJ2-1	ASSLTFASYNEQF
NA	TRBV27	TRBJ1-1	ASSLGQWNTEAF
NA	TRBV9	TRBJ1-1	ASSVASQINTEAF
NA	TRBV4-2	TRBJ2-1	ASSQTDSHNEQF
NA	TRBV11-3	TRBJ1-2	ASSPGTARITDDYGYT
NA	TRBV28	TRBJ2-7	ASSTRTGGAYEQY
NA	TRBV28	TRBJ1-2	ASRQASYYGYT
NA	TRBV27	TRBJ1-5	ASSFLTGFLHNQPQH
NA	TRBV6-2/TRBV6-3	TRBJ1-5	ASSSRAQPQH
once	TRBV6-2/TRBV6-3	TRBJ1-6	ASSRRGQGGNSPLH
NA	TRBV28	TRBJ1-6	ASSLFSGGGSSPLH
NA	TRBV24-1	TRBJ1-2	ATSDSDRSYT
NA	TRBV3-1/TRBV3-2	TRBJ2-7	ASSYRQGRSYEQY
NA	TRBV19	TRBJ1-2	ASKTGISGYGYT
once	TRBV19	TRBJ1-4	ASSTRAAGRQGEKLF
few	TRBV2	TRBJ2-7	ASSREASGSLWEQY
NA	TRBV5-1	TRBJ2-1	ASSYFSGRDGQMYNEQF